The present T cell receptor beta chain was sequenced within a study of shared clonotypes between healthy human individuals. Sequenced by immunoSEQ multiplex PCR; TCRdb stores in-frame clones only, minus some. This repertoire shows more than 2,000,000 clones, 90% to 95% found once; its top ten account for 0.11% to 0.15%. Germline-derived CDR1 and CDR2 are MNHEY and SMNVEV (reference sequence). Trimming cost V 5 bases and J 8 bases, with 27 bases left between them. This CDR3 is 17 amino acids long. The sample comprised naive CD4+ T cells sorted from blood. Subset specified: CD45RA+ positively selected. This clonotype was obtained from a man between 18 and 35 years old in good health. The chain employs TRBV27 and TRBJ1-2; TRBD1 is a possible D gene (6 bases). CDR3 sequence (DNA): TGTGCCAGCAGTACAACCGCACACAGGGCGGGAGAAGGCGGCTACACCTTC. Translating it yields CASSTTAHRAGEGGYTF.